These T cell receptor beta chains were read from a single sample in a study of blood T cell repertoires in COVID-19. Repertoires were generated with immunoSEQ multiplex PCR, while TCRdb's copy carries only in-frame clones and drops some. The data show over 75,000 clones, approximately 92% seen once. The material sequenced was peripheral blood. The receptor set was obtained from an elderly woman with active COVID-19. The conserved cysteine and the conserved F or W are not part of the CDR3 here. Each record gives: J gene, V gene, CDR3 protein.

TRBJ2-5 | TRBV7-6 | ASSLTDSTQY
TRBJ2-1 | TRBV12-3/TRBV12-4 | ASRLADNEQF
TRBJ1-1 | TRBV28 | ASSKTDKGEAF
TRBJ2-3 | TRBV6-6 | ASSYSRDTQY
TRBJ2-3 | TRBV9 | ASSREGTDTQY
TRBJ1-3 | TRBV6-6 | ASSPTQGGSGNTIY
TRBJ2-2 | TRBV7-9 | ASSLSGTGELF
TRBJ2-6 | TRBV9 | ASSLDRPSGANVLT
TRBJ1-4 | TRBV3-1/TRBV3-2 | ASSQLNINEKLF
TRBJ2-1 | TRBV5-6 | ASSPGTGGGNEQF
TRBJ2-5 | TRBV28 | ASSLRVHRGQGLYPQETQY
TRBJ2-1 | TRBV3-1/TRBV3-2 | ASSPTGRSNEQF
TRBJ2-7 | TRBV7-9 | ASNPAGRTGEQY
TRBJ1-2 | TRBV5-4 | ASSLDRIYGYT
TRBJ2-7 | TRBV7-6 | ASSSTGTYEQY
TRBJ2-3 | TRBV25-1 | ASSSGTGLTDTQY
TRBJ2-2 | TRBV11-3 | ASSLNTGELF
TRBJ2-7 | TRBV28 | ASSLYPGQPYEQY
TRBJ1-4 | TRBV25-1 | ASSELGEKLF
TRBJ1-5 | TRBV6-2/TRBV6-3 | ASSYPTGVGQSGDQPQH
TRBJ2-2 | TRBV27 | ASSLFWTGGSDTGELF
TRBJ2-2 | TRBV7-3 | ASSLQTTTGELF
TRBJ1-4 | TRBV7-9 | ASSPSGAGNEKLF
TRBJ1-2 | TRBV7-8 | ASSRDGSRLYNYGYT
TRBJ1-5 | TRBV6-5 | ASSYSPGNQPQH
TRBJ1-1 | TRBV6-2/TRBV6-3 | ASSFGHQNTEAF
TRBJ1-4 | TRBV4-2 | ASSQTGEKLF
TRBJ2-5 | TRBV4-1 | ASTSSGGAGETQY
TRBJ2-1 | TRBV19 | ASSTGTSGPSFDEQF
TRBJ2-3 | TRBV28 | ASRSGLAGGPTDTQY
TRBJ2-2 | TRBV18 | ASSPLANTGELF
TRBJ2-3 | TRBV5-4 | ASSLARGLTDTQY
TRBJ2-5 | TRBV7-7 | ASSPLLAGGIQTQY
TRBJ1-1 | TRBV5-1 | ASSSGGMNTEAF
TRBJ2-6 | TRBV7-5 | ARSPPGQLYSGANVLT
TRBJ1-5 | TRBV19 | ASSSPDVVAAQH
TRBJ1-2 | TRBV6-2/TRBV6-3 | ASSYRRTGGGYGYT
TRBJ2-5 | TRBV7-9 | ASSLVVGHGTQY
TRBJ2-1 | TRBV20-1 | SARQYNEQF